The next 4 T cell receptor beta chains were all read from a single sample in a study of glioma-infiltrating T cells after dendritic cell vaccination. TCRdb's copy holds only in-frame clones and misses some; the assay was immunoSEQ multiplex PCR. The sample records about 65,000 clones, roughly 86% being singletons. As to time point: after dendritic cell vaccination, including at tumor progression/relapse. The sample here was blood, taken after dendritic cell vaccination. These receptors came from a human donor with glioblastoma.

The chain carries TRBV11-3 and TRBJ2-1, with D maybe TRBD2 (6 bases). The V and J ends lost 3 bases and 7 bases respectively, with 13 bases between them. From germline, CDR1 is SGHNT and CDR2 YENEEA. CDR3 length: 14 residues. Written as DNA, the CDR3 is TGTGCCAGCAGCTTGAGCGGGTTAAATAATGAGCAGTTCTTC. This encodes CASSLSGLNNEQFF.

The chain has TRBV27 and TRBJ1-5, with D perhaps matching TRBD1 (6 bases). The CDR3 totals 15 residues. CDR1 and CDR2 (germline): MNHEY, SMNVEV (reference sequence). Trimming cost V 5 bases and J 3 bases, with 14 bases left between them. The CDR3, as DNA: TGTGCCAGCAGTCCACAGGGACCTAACAATCAGCCCCAGCATTTT. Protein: CASSPQGPNNQPQHF.

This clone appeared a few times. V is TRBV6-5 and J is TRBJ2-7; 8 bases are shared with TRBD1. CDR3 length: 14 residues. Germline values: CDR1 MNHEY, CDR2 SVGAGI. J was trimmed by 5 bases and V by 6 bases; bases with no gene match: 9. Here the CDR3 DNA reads TGTGCCAGCAGAGGGACACAGGGGGGCGACGAGCAGTACTTC. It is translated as CASRGTQGGDEQYF.

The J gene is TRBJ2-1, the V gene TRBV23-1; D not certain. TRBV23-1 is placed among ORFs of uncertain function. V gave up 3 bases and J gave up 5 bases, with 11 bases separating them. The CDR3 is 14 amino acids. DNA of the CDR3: TGCGCCAGCAGTCACCCCCTCGTCGACAATGAGCAGTTCTTC. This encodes CASSHPLVDNEQFF.